The 29 T cell receptor beta chains listed next were all sequenced from one sample in a study of blood T cell repertoires in COVID-19. Assay: immunoSEQ multiplex PCR; the TCRdb copy retains only in-frame clones and omits some. The sample carries about 140,000 clones, roughly 84% recorded once. Source material: PBMCs or T cells enriched from blood (not recorded which). The receptor source for this set is a man aged 35-49 years with acute COVID-19.

This sequence joins TRBV7-2 and TRBJ2-7; 8 bases agree with TRBD1. Germline V gene lookup returns CDR1 SGHTA and CDR2 FQGNSA. V was clipped by 5 bases and J by 6 bases; unmatched bases: 15. CDR3 length: 16 amino acids. In DNA form, the CDR3 reads TGTGCCAGCAGCCGCAACTACGGGACAGGTGAACGCGAGCAGTACTTC. Translation gives CASSRNYGTGEREQYF. The entire variable domain, with the rest obtained from reference TRBV7-2 and TRBJ2-7, is as follows: GAGVSQSPSNKVTEKGKDVELRCDPISGHTALYWYRQSLGQGLEFLIYFQGNSAPDKSGLPSDRFSAERTGGSVSTLTIQRTQQEDSAVYLCASSRNYGTGEREQYFGPGTRLTVT.

The gene calls are TRBV20-1 and TRBJ2-7; the D gene is possibly TRBD2 (6 bases). The V and J ends lost 6 bases and 4 bases respectively, with 10 bases between them. Germline loops: CDR1 DFQATT, CDR2 SNEGSKA (reference sequence). The length of the CDR3 is 11 residues. The CDR3 reads CSAGDLYEQYF. The CDR3 nucleotides are TGCAGTGCCGGGGACTTATACGAGCAGTACTTC.

This sequence joins TRBV5-1 and TRBJ1-1; 8 bases are a match to TRBD1. J gave up 0 bases and V 0 bases, and 13 bases lay outside the gene matches. The V gene's germline CDR1 is SGHRS and CDR2 YFSETQ. This CDR3 spans 19 amino acids. The CDR3 DNA reads as TGCGCCAGCAGCTTGGAAGGACGTCCCGGGACAGGTATGAACACTGAAGCTTTCTTT. The encoded protein is CASSLEGRPGTGMNTEAFF. The full variable domain, in which reference TRBV5-1 and TRBJ1-1 provide the parts outside the CDR3, is KAGVTQTPRYLIKTRGQQVTLSCSPISGHRSVSWYQQTPGQGLQFLFEYFSETQRNKGNFPGRFSGRQFSNSRSEMNVSTLELGDSALYLCASSLEGRPGTGMNTEAFFGQGTRLTVV.

V gene TRBV19 combines with J gene TRBJ2-2; 7 nucleotides match TRBD2. The length of the CDR3 is 15 residues. Germline V gene data show CDR1 as LNHDA and CDR2 as SQIVND (reference sequence). V gave up 3 bases and J gave up 1 base; unmatched junction bases: 2. CDR3 region: CASSIQRGNTGELFF. DNA for the CDR3: TGTGCCAGTAGTATCCAGCGGGGGAACACCGGGGAGCTGTTTTTT.

The V gene is TRBV18, the J gene TRBJ2-7; TRBD1 matches at 11 bases. CDR3 size: 15 residues. Germline V gene data show CDR1 as KGHSH and CDR2 as LQKENI. The V gene end was trimmed by 4 bases and the J gene end by 4 bases; junction bases not matched to a gene: 6. The CDR3 spells CASSQPGTGGYEQYF. The CDR3 DNA reads as TGTGCCAGCTCACAACCCGGGACAGGGGGTTACGAGCAGTACTTC.

J is TRBJ2-7 and V is TRBV5-1; 7 nucleotides line up with TRBD2. In germline, CDR1 is SGHRS, CDR2 YFSETQ. Unmatched junction bases numbered 14, after V lost 4 bases and J lost 1 base. There are 17 residues in the CDR3. CDR3 sequence reads: CASSPGLMAGESYEQYF. The CDR3 coding sequence is TGCGCCAGCAGCCCGGGTCTTATGGCGGGGGAGTCCTACGAGCAGTACTTC.

This rearrangement joins TRBV19 to TRBJ2-3; D might be TRBD1 (6 bases). Trimming left V 2 bases short and J 1 base short, with 13 bases between. This CDR3 region has 16 residues. CDR1 LNHDA and CDR2 SQIVND come from the germline V gene (reference sequence). The DNA for the CDR3 is TGTGCCAGTAGTATAATTCCCGGACAGCGCACAGATACGCAGTATTTT. It yields the protein CASSIIPGQRTDTQYF.

The chain is built from TRBV5-6 and TRBJ2-7; TRBD2 might be the D (5 bases). Trimming removed 3 bases at V and 8 bases at J, with 9 bases between. Germline V gene lookup returns CDR1 SGHDT and CDR2 YYEEEE. The CDR3 contains 11 residues. As DNA, the CDR3 is TGTGCCAGCAGCTACGGGGAACAGCAGTACTTC. Its protein product is CASSYGEQQYF.

This clone was picked up one time. V and J are TRBV27 and TRBJ2-5; TRBD2 matches at 7 bases. The germline V gene encodes CDR1 MNHEY and CDR2 SMNVEV (reference sequence). V lost 2 bases, J lost 5 bases, and 8 bases stayed unmatched. CDR3 size: 15 residues. CDR3 loop: CASSLVGEGGETQYF. CDR3 sequence (DNA): TGTGCCAGCAGTTTAGTTGGGGAGGGTGGGGAGACCCAGTACTTC.

J is TRBJ1-5 and V is TRBV13; unclear D gene. CDR1 is PRHDT and CDR2 is FYEKMQ in the germline V gene (reference sequence). The V end lost 0 bases, the J end lost 3 bases, and 6 bases lay between the germline ends. The CDR3 has 14 amino acids. The CDR3 spells CASSLGQVNQPQHF. Written as DNA, the CDR3 is TGTGCCAGCAGCTTAGGCCAGGTCAATCAGCCCCAGCATTTT.

CDR3 DNA sequence: TGTGCCAGCAGCGTCAGGGGGACTAATGAAAAACTGTTTTTT. It codes for CASSVRGTNEKLFF. The V call is TRBV9, the J call TRBJ1-4; TRBD1 agrees at 7 bases. The CDR3 covers 14 residues. CDR1 SGDLS and CDR2 YYNGEE come from the germline V gene. The V segment lost 2 bases and the J segment 2 bases; nucleotides outside the gene matches: 0. The variable domain in full, completed from reference TRBV9 and TRBJ1-4, reads DSGVTQTPKHLITATGQRVTLRCSPRSGDLSVYWYQQSLDQGLQFLIQYYNGEERAKGNILERFSAQQFPDLHSELNLSSLELGDSALYFCASSVRGTNEKLFFGSGTQLSVL.

CDR3 DNA: TGTGCCACCATGGCGTACGGGAGAGGTAATGAGCAGTTCTTC. Translating it yields CATMAYGRGNEQFF. This chain uses TRBV15 with TRBJ2-1; perhaps TRBD2 as D (6 bases). The CDR3 spans 14 residues. The germline CDR1 and CDR2 sequences are LNHNV and YYDKDF (reference sequence). V was shortened by 7 bases and J by 7 bases, with 17 bases between the two germline ends.

This clone was recorded a few times. The V and J genes are TRBV28 and TRBJ2-7; 7 bases line up with TRBD1. V trimming: 6 bases; J trimming: 2 bases; junction bases outside the gene matches: 4. Germline V gene lookup returns CDR1 MDHEN and CDR2 SYDVKM. The CDR3 runs to 13 residues. This CDR3 reads CASRTGSAYEQYF. DNA of the CDR3: TGTGCCAGCAGGACAGGGTCGGCCTACGAGCAGTACTTC.

In regard to this clone: The same CDR3 is also encoded by other DNA sequences in this sample. The V and J genes are TRBV7-2 and TRBJ2-1; possible D gene TRBD2, 5 bases. Germline V gene lookup returns CDR1 SGHTA and CDR2 FQGNSA. Trimming left V 0 bases short and J 0 bases short, with 6 bases between. This CDR3 contains 15 residues. This CDR3 reads CASSLAGSSYNEQFF. As DNA, the CDR3 is TGTGCCAGCAGCTTAGCGGGGAGCTCCTACAATGAGCAGTTCTTC. Full variable domain (remainder filled in from reference TRBV7-2 and TRBJ2-1): GAGVSQSPSNKVTEKGKDVELRCDPISGHTALYWYRQSLGQGLEFLIYFQGNSAPDKSGLPSDRFSAERTGGSVSTLTIQRTQQEDSAVYLCASSLAGSSYNEQFFGPGTRLTVL.

The V and J genes are TRBV9 and TRBJ2-3; TRBD2 aligns across 8 bases. Germline CDR1 reads SGDLS; CDR2 reads YYNGEE. Losses at the gene ends were 0 bases for V and 0 bases for J; bases not matched to a gene: 6. The CDR3 covers 17 residues. CDR3 nucleotide sequence: TGTGCCAGCAGCGTAGTAGGGACTAGTGTTAGCACAGATACGCAGTATTTT. Protein product: CASSVVGTSVSTDTQYF.

The chain employs TRBV28 and TRBJ2-3, with 13 nucleotides matching TRBD2. With 5 bases clipped from V and 1 base from J, the junction kept 3 bases outside the gene matches. This CDR3 is built from 16 residues. The V gene's germline CDR1 is MDHEN and CDR2 SYDVKM. DNA for the CDR3: TGTGCCAGCAGTCGGACTAGCGGGAGTGGCACAGATACGCAGTATTTT. Residues: CASSRTSGSGTDTQYF.

The chain couples TRBV5-4 to TRBJ1-1; TRBD1 agrees at 8 bases. The CDR3 length is 14 residues. The germline V gene has CDR1 SGHNT and CDR2 YYREEE (reference sequence). V lost 4 bases to trimming and J lost 3 bases; unmatched junction nucleotides: 5. This CDR3 is CASSMDRVDTEAFF. In DNA, the CDR3 is TGTGCCAGCAGCATGGACAGGGTGGACACTGAAGCTTTCTTT. Drawing the rest from reference TRBV5-4 and TRBJ1-1, the complete variable domain is ETGVTQSPTHLIKTRGQQVTLRCSSQSGHNTVSWYQQALGQGPQFIFQYYREEENGRGNFPPRFSGLQFPNYSSELNVNALELDDSALYLCASSMDRVDTEAFFGQGTRLTVV.

The J gene is TRBJ2-1, the V gene TRBV27, with a tentative D call TRBD2 (5 bases). This CDR3 has 13 residues. CDR1 is MNHEY and CDR2 is SMNVEV in the germline V gene (reference sequence). The V end lost 2 bases, the J end lost 8 bases, and 10 bases lay between the germline ends. The CDR3 spells CASSLLVRDEQFF. As DNA, the CDR3 is TGTGCCAGCAGTTTACTAGTGAGGGATGAGCAGTTCTTC.

The V call is TRBV3-1 (or the pseudogene TRBV3-2), the J call TRBJ1-1, with TRBD1 matching over 7 bases. Germline loops: CDR1 LGHDT, CDR2 YNNKEL (reference sequence). V was clipped by 1 base and J by 6 bases; unmatched bases: 14. The CDR3 runs to 17 residues. The DNA of the CDR3 is TGTGCCAGCAGCCAAGTTTTCCGGGACAGCGTTAGCGCTGAAGCTTTCTTT. Translated, it gives CASSQVFRDSVSAEAFF.

This clone was counted a single time. J is TRBJ1-1 and V is TRBV24-1, with 7 bases matching TRBD1. The CDR3 sequence is 13 residues long. Unmatched junction bases numbered 3, after V lost 3 bases and J lost 6 bases. CDR1 and CDR2 from the germline V gene are KGHDR and SFDVKD. The CDR3 reads CATSDQGTAEAFF. Written as DNA, the CDR3 is TGTGCCACCAGTGATCAAGGGACAGCTGAAGCTTTCTTT.

V and J are TRBV2 and TRBJ2-7; no firm D call. CDR1 and CDR2 from the germline V gene are SNHLY and FYNNEI. CDR3 size: 13 residues. The V gene lost 4 bases and the J gene lost 0 bases, with 7 bases spanning the gap. The CDR3 nucleotides read TGTGCCAGCAGTGGGGCGAGCTCCTACGAGCAGTACTTC. Residues: CASSGASSYEQYF.

This chain links TRBV1 with TRBJ2-7; TRBD2 is the table's D call, not checked against the DNA. TRBV1 is marked as a pseudogene. The CDR3 sequence is 15 residues long. The CDR3 region is CTSSQVGRDSYEQYF. The CDR3 DNA reads as TGCACCAGCAGCCAAGTGGGTCGGGACTCCTACGAGCAGTACTTC.

The chain is built from TRBV29-1 and TRBJ1-1; 8 bases map to TRBD1. This CDR3 region has 15 residues. The J segment lost 0 bases and the V segment lost 7 bases, leaving 10 bases of the junction unmatched. The germline CDR1 and CDR2 sequences are SQVTM and ANQGSEA. The CDR3 coding sequence is TGCAGCGGCTCCAGGGGGCTAGGAGTGAACACTGAAGCTTTCTTT. It specifies CSGSRGLGVNTEAFF.

J is TRBJ1-1 and V is TRBV4-2; 11 bases are shared with TRBD1. This CDR3 is built from 15 residues. V shed 3 bases, J shed 6 bases, and the junction held 6 bases outside the gene matches. CDR1 is LGHNA and CDR2 is YNFKEQ in the germline V gene. The DNA of the CDR3 is TGTGCCAGCAGCCACAGGACAGGGGGCAAGGCTGAAGCTTTCTTT. Its translation is CASSHRTGGKAEAFF.

The chain combines TRBV19 with TRBJ2-1; 9 bases agree with TRBD1. The CDR3 consists of 15 residues. Unmatched junction bases numbered 8, after V lost 4 bases and J lost 7 bases. Germline assignment: CDR1 LNHDA and CDR2 SQIVND (reference sequence). CDR3 DNA sequence: TGTGCCAGTAGTACCCGGGACAGGGCCTCAAATGAGCAGTTCTTC. Its protein is CASSTRDRASNEQFF. The entire variable domain, with the rest obtained from reference TRBV19 and TRBJ2-1, is as follows: DGGITQSPKYLFRKEGQNVTLSCEQNLNHDAMYWYRQDPGQGLRLIYYSQIVNDFQKGDIAEGYSVSREKKESFPLTVTSAQKNPTAFYLCASSTRDRASNEQFFGPGTRLTVL.

The J gene is TRBJ2-2, the V gene TRBV12-3 or TRBV12-4; D call uncertain. The CDR3 is 13 residues long. V lost 4 bases, J lost 3 bases, and 6 bases lay in between. The CDR3 DNA sequence: TGTGCCAGCAGTTCCCCTCACACCGGGGAGCTGTTTTTT. Its protein product is CASSSPHTGELFF.

The chain combines TRBV29-1 with TRBJ2-1; possible D gene TRBD1, 5 bases. CDR1 and CDR2 (germline): SQVTM, ANQGSEA. Trimming left V 5 bases short and J 10 bases short, with 18 bases between. The CDR3 runs 13 residues. CDR3 in DNA: TGCAGCGTTCGACCCTTCCAGGGAACGGAGCAGTTCTTC. It codes for CSVRPFQGTEQFF.

This rearrangement joins TRBV11-3 to TRBJ1-1; 7 positions match TRBD1. The CDR3 spans 16 residues. In germline, CDR1 is SGHNT, CDR2 YENEEA. V shed 5 bases, J shed 10 bases, and the junction held 19 bases outside the gene matches. CDR3 coding DNA: TGTGCCAGCAGCCTTACCCCGGGACAGTTTTTCTCGGGAGCTTTCTTT. It specifies CASSLTPGQFFSGAFF.

The chain employs TRBV15 and TRBJ2-1, with D perhaps TRBD2 (6 bases). Germline CDR1 is LNHNV and CDR2 is YYDKDF (reference sequence). The CDR3 runs 16 residues. Trimming stripped 0 bases from V and 0 bases from J, with 9 bases between. The CDR3 spells CATSRDRESSYNEQFF. CDR3 bases: TGTGCCACCAGCAGAGACCGGGAGAGCTCCTACAATGAGCAGTTCTTC. The variable domain in full, with the rest retrieved from reference TRBV15 and TRBJ2-1, is DAMVIQNPRYQVTQFGKPVTLSCSQTLNHNVMYWYQQKSSQAPKLLFHYYDKDFNNEADTPDNFQSRRPNTSFCFLDIRSPGLGDTAMYLCATSRDRESSYNEQFFGPGTRLTVL.